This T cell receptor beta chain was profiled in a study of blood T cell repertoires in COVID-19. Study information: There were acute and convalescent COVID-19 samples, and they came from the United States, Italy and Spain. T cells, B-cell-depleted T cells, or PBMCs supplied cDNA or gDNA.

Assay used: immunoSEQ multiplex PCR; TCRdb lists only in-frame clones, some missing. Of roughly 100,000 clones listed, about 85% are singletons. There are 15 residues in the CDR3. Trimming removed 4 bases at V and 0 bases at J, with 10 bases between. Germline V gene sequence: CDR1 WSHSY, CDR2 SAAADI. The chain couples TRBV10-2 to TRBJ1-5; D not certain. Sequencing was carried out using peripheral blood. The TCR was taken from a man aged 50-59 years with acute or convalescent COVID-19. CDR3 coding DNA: TGCGCCAGCAGTGCTCCTCTCTATAGCAATCAGCCCCAGCATTTT. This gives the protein CASSAPLYSNQPQHF.